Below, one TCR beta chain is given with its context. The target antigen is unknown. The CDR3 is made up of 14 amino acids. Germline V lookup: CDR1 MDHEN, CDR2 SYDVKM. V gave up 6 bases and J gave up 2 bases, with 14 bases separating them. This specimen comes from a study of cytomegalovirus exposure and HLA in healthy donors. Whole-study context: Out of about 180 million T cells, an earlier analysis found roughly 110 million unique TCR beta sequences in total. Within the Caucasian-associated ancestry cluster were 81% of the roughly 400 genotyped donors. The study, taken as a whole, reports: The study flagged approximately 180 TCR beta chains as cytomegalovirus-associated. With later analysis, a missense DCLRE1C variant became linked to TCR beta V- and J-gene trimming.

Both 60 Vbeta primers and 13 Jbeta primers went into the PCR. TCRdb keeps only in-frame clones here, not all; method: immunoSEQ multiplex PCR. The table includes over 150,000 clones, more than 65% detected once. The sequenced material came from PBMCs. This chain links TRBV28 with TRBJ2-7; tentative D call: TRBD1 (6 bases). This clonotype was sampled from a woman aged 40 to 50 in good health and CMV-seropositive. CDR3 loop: CASSLPGQTYEQYF. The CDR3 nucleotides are TGTGCCAGCAGCCTTCCAGGACAGACCTACGAGCAGTACTTC. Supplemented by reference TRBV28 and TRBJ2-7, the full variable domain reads DVKVTQSSRYLVKRTGEKVFLECVQDMDHENMFWYRQDPGLGLRLIYFSYDVKMKEKGDIPEGYSVSREKKERFSLILESASTNQTSMYLCASSLPGQTYEQYFGPGTRLTVT.